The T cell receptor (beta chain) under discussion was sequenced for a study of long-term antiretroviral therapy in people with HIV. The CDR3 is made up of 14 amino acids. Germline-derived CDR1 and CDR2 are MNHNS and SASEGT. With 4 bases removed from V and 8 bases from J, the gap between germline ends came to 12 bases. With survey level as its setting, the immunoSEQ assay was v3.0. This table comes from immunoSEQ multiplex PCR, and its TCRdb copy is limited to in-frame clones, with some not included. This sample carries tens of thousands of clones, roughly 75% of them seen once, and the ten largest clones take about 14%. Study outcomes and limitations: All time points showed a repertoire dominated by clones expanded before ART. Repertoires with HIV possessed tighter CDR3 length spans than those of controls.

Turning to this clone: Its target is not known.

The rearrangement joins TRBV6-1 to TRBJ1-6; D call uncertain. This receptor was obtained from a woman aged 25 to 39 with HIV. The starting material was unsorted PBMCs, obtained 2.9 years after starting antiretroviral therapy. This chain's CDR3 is CASSAIMPHSPLHF. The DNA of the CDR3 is TGTGCCAGCAGTGCCATAATGCCACATTCACCCCTCCACTTT.